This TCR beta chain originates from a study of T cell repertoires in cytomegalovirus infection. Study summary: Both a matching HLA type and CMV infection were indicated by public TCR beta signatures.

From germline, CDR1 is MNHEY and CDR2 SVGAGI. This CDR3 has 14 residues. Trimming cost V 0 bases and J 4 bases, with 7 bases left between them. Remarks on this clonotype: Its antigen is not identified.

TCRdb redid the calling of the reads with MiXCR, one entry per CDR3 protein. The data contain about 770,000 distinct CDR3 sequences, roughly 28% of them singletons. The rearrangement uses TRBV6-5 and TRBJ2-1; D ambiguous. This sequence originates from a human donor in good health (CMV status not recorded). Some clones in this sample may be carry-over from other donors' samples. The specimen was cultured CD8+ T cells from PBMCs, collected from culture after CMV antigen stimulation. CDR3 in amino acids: CASSYSLVYNEQFF. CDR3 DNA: TGTGCCAGCAGTTACTCTCTCGTATACAATGAGCAGTTCTTC.